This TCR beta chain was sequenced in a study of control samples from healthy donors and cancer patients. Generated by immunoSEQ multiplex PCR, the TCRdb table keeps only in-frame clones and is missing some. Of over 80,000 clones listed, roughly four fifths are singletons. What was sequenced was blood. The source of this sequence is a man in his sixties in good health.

In nucleotides, the CDR3 is TGTGCCATCAGTGACCCCCCGGCAGGGGGACTCCGGTACACCTTC. Its translation: CAISDPPAGGLRYTF. V is TRBV10-3 and J is TRBJ1-2; 7 positions match TRBD1. This CDR3 is built from 15 residues. Trimming removed 3 bases from V and 11 bases from J; junction bases left unmatched: 15. Germline assignment: CDR1 ENHRY and CDR2 SYGVKD.